This TCR beta chain was identified in a study of vaccination and CD4 T cells after COVID-19. About the study: Two Hispanic individuals were among six male and four female convalescent patients.

Treatment reported: roughly 10-day PBMC culture with coronavirus spike peptide pools or control peptides (ViraFEST assay). The Oncomine TCR Beta short-read assay was applied to DNA of cultured CD4+ T cells. MiXCR, applied by TCRdb to the PCR reads, yields one record per CDR3 protein. Here the sample spans 20,000 to 30,000 distinct CDR3 sequences, less than 50% being singletons. Turning to this clonotype: The antigen remains undetermined.

The receptor comes from a human donor who had recovered from COVID-19. Sequences were obtained from CD4+ T cells from blood, cultured in vitro.

The CDR3 protein is CSVLSGGPSSYEQYF. Written as DNA, the CDR3 is TGCAGCGTTCTTAGCGGGGGGCCTAGCTCCTACGAGCAGTACTTC. The chain employs TRBV29-1 and TRBJ2-7, with TRBD2 matching 10 bases. The CDR3 length is 15 residues. Germline V gene data show CDR1 as SQVTM and CDR2 as ANQGSEA. J lost 0 bases, V lost 5 bases, and 7 bases had no gene match.